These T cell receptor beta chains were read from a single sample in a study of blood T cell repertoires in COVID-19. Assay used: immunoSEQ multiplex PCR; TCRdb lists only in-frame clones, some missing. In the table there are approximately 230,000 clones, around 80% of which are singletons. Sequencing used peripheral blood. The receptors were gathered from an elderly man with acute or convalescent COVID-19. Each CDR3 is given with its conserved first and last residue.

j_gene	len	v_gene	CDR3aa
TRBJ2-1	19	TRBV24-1	CATSDALSTSGGRYNEQFF
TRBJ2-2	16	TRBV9	CASSVRQGANTGELFF
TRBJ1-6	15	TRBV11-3	CASSLESGRNSPLHF
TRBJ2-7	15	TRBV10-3	CAISESWGQGNEQYF
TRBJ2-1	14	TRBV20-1	CSASRSSSYNEQFF
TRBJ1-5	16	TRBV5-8	CASSPIGTGGFQPQHF
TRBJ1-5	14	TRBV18	CASSQSAGNQPQHF
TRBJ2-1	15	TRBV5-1	CASGPAGGQYNEQFF
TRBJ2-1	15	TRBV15	CATSQGEGAYNEQFF
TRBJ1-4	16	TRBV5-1	CASSLNRGDTNEKLFF
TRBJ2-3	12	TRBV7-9	CASLANTDTQYF
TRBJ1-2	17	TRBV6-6	CASSRQGARVSNYGYTF
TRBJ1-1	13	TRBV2	CASFTGVNTEAFF
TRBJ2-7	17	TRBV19	CASSPLLNRGENYEQYF
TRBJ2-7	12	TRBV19	CAAGARGGEQYF
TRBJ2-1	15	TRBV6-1	CASSEAGTPYNEQFF
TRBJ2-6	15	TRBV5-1	CASSTLPGGANVLTF
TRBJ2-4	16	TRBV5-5	CASRETSGPAKNIQYF
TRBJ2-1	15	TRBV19	CASSSGVTAYNEQFF
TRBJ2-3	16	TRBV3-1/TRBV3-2	CASSQRQTGEGDTQYF
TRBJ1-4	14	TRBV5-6	CASSLAGVNEKLFF
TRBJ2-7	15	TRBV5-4	CASSPHGQGSYEQYF
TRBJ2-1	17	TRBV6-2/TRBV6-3	CASSYTAASGFENEQFF
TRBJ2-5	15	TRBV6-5	CASSLRTGPQGTQYF
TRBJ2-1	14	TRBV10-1	CASSVSGLGNEQFF
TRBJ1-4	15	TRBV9	CASSVEGATNEKLFF
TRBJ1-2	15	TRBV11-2	CASSLLSGWNYGYTF
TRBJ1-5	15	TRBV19	CASSINTASNQPQHF
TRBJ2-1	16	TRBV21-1	CASSKGETSERNEQFF
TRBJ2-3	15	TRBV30	CAWSLQTGATDTQYF
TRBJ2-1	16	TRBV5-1	CASTNGGAVRHNEQFF
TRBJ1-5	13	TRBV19	CASSGTGPQPQHF
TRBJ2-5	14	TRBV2	CASSEEWAEETQYF
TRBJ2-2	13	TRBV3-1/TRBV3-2	CASSQWGAGELFF
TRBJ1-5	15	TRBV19	CASRSGQDGNQPQHF
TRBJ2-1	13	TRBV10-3	CAISEQGAYEQFF
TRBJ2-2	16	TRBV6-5	CASSYSSGRGAGELFF
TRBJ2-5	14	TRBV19	CASSRVRSEETQYF
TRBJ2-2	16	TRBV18	CASSPSREAHTGELFF
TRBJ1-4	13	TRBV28	CASSSPLHEKLFF
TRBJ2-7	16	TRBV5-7	CASSLLAGLFSYEQYF
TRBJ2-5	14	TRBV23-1	CAYEHLQYQETQYF
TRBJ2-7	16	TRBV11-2	CASSLIGAGAPYEQYF
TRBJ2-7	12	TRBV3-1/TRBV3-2	CASSQERDRLTF
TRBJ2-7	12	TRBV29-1	CSVLGQAYEQYF
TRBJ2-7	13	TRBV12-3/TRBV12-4	CASARQGAYEQYF
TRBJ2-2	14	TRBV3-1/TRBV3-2	CASSGGANTGELFF
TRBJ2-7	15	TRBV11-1	CASSRQTSGGYEQYF
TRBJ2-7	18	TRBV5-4	CASSSLWEGRGVLYEQYF
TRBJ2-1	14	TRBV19	CASTLSGVYNEQFF
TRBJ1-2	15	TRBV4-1	CASSQDQALSYGYTF
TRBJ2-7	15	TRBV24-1	CATSDATQDPYEQYF
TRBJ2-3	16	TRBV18	CASSPRERGQSDTQYF
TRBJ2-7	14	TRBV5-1	CASSLRREGYEQYF